The TCR beta chain under discussion was sequenced for a study of blood T cell repertoires in COVID-19. How the authors handled the data: Scientists estimated how many nucleated cells there were by amplifying reference gene primers. Assay: immunoSEQ multiplex PCR; the TCRdb copy retains only in-frame clones and omits some. V, J and clone size were drawn from that table, and D and trimming were deduced from the DNA. The data show roughly 340,000 clones, 87% seen once. The CDR3 runs 14 residues. Germline values: CDR1 SEHNR, CDR2 FQNEAQ (reference sequence). V was cut by 6 bases and J by 2 bases, with 14 bases left in between. The table lists this clone with a few counts.

The receptor was isolated from a woman aged 45-65 years with COVID-19, enrolled during active disease. The sequenced material came from peripheral blood. The chain recombines TRBV7-9 with TRBJ2-7; D is possibly TRBD2 (5 bases). CDR3 protein: CASRREGPAYEQYF. The CDR3 DNA reads as TGTGCCAGCAGGAGAGAGGGCCCTGCCTACGAGCAGTACTTC.